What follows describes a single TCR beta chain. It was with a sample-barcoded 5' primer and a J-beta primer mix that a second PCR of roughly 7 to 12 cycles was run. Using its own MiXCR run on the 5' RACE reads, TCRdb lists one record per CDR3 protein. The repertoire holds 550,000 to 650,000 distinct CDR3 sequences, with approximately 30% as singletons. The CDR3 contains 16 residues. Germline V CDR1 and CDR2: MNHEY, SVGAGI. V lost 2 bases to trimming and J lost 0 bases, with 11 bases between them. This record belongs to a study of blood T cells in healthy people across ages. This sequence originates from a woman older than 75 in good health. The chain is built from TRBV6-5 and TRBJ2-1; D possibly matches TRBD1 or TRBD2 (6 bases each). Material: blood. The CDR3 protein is CASSYMGGASYNEQFF. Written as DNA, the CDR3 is TGTGCCAGCAGTTACATGGGGGGCGCCTCCTACAATGAGCAGTTCTTC.